The 27 T cell receptor beta chains below were found in one sample sequenced in a study of response to subunit inactivated influenza vaccine. TCRdb reprocessed the RT-PCR reads with MiXCR, giving one entry per CDR3 protein. The sample consists of roughly 760,000 distinct CDR3 sequences, less than 25% of them appearing once. The material was PBMCs from blood, obtained more than 4 days after vaccination. Every receptor here comes from a man aged 45-65 years who received an inactivated influenza vaccine.

This chain joins TRBV7-8 and TRBJ2-7; D is unclear. The V and J ends lost 0 bases and 5 bases respectively, with 5 bases between them. The germline CDR1 and CDR2 sequences are SGHVS and FQNEAQ. CDR3 length: 12 residues. The CDR3 DNA follows: TGTGCCAGCAGCTTAGCGCATGACGAGCAGTACTTC. This codes for CASSLAHDEQYF.

The sample holds a few counts of this clonotype. The gene calls are TRBV20-1 and TRBJ2-4, with unresolved D. Germline CDR1 is DFQATT and CDR2 is SNEGSKA (reference sequence). The CDR3 spans 14 residues. The V end lost 5 bases, the J end lost 7 bases, and 18 bases lay between the germline ends. This chain's CDR3 is CSAPPELPSNIQYF. For the CDR3, the DNA is TGCAGTGCTCCCCCGGAGTTACCGAGTAACATTCAGTACTTC.

V and J are TRBV10-3 and TRBJ2-1; D assignment may be TRBD1 or TRBD2 (6 bases each). This CDR3 region has 15 residues. The germline gives CDR1 ENHRY, CDR2 SYGVKD. V dropped 2 bases and J dropped 4 bases, with 12 bases sitting between them. The CDR3 here is CAISEDRGTYNEQFF. The CDR3 nucleotides are TGTGCCATCAGTGAGGACCGGGGGACATACAATGAGCAGTTCTTC.

This chain connects TRBV12-3 or TRBV12-4 to TRBJ2-5; TRBD1 matches 8 bases. The CDR3 has 14 residues. Trimming cost V 5 bases and J 1 base; bases outside gene matches: 3. The CDR3: CASSTGGFQETQYF. The CDR3 DNA reads TGTGCCAGCAGTACAGGGGGATTCCAAGAGACCCAGTACTTC.

The chain has TRBV7-8 and TRBJ2-1; 10 positions match TRBD2. The germline V gene has CDR1 SGHVS and CDR2 FQNEAQ. J was trimmed by 10 bases and V by 7 bases; bases with no gene match: 16. There are 16 residues in the CDR3. The CDR3 spells CASIRGASGRLGEQFF. The CDR3 bases are TGTGCCAGCATCCGAGGGGCTAGCGGGAGATTAGGCGAGCAGTTCTTC. The whole variable domain, filled in from reference TRBV7-8 and TRBJ2-1, reads GAGVSQSPRYKVAKRGQDVALRCDPISGHVSLFWYQQALGQGPEFLTYFQNEAQLDKSGLPSDRFFAERPEGSVSTLKIQRTQQEDSAVYLCASIRGASGRLGEQFFGPGTRLTVL.

This clonotype was observed a single time. CDR3 bases: TGTGCCAGCAGTCCCCGGTGGGTAGCGGGGGGTCGGTACGAGCAGTACTTC. Its translation: CASSPRWVAGGRYEQYF. The genes are TRBV6-1 and TRBJ2-7; TRBD2 matches at 10 bases. The germline V gene encodes CDR1 MNHNS and CDR2 SASEGT. After removal of 5 bases from V and 4 bases from J, the junction contained 14 bases not matched to a gene. The CDR3 has 17 amino acids.

The CDR3 nucleotides read TGTGCCAGCAGCCCCGCTCTCGGACTAGCGGGGGGCTCCTCCTACAATGAGCAGTTCTTC. It yields the protein CASSPALGLAGGSSYNEQFF. The gene calls are TRBV7-8 and TRBJ2-1, with 14 bases lining up with TRBD2. The CDR3 extends over 20 amino acids. V was clipped by 5 bases and J by 0 bases; unmatched bases: 12. CDR1 is SGHVS and CDR2 is FQNEAQ in the germline V gene.

The chain recombines TRBV12-3 or TRBV12-4 with TRBJ1-2; D remains ambiguous. Trimming left V 4 bases short and J 0 bases short, with 15 bases between. There are 16 residues in the CDR3. The CDR3 loop is CASSSSGRGANYGYTF. For the CDR3, the DNA is TGTGCCAGCAGTTCATCCGGACGGGGAGCTAACTATGGCTACACCTTC.

Ten or more counts support this clonotype. The chain is built from TRBV18 and TRBJ2-7; perhaps D is TRBD1 or TRBD2 (5 bases each). V was cut by 3 bases and J by 0 bases, with 6 bases left in between. This CDR3 has 13 amino acids. CDR1 and CDR2 (germline): KGHSH, LQKENI. As DNA, the CDR3 is TGTGCCAGCTCACCGGGACCCTCCTACGAGCAGTACTTC. As protein: CASSPGPSYEQYF.

This chain uses TRBV9 with TRBJ2-1, with 10 bases that match TRBD2. J was trimmed by 4 bases and V by 3 bases; bases with no gene match: 4. The germline V gene encodes CDR1 SGDLS and CDR2 YYNGEE. The CDR3 totals 15 residues. The CDR3 sequence is CASSGGTSDYNEQFF. The CDR3, as DNA: TGTGCCAGCAGCGGTGGGACTAGCGATTACAATGAGCAGTTCTTC.

The chain has TRBV11-2 and TRBJ2-3; 9 nucleotides line up with TRBD2. Per germline, CDR1 SGHAT and CDR2 FQNNGV. V shed 8 bases and J 2 bases; nucleotides not matched to a gene: 8. There are 15 residues in the CDR3. The CDR3 reads CASRSLAGNTDTQYF. Written as DNA, the CDR3 is TGTGCCAGCCGAAGCCTAGCGGGAAACACAGATACGCAGTATTTT.

V gene TRBV15 combines with J gene TRBJ2-3, with TRBD2 identical over 9 bases. This CDR3 spans 16 amino acids. J was trimmed by 5 bases and V by 5 bases; bases with no gene match: 11. Germline V gene lookup returns CDR1 LNHNV and CDR2 YYDKDF (reference sequence). The CDR3, as DNA: TGTGCCACCAGCGGCCAAGAGCGGGAGGCGCTAGATACGCAGTATTTT. Protein: CATSGQEREALDTQYF.

In its sample, this clonotype was seen a few times. The chain carries TRBV5-4 and TRBJ2-2; D perhaps matches TRBD2 (6 bases). This CDR3 comprises 15 residues. The germline gives CDR1 SGHNT, CDR2 YYREEE (reference sequence). V shed 2 bases and J shed 3 bases, with 11 bases lying between them. CDR3 sequence (DNA): TGTGCCAGCAGCTTTGGGGGGAGTGACACCGGGGAGCTGTTTTTT. Translated, it gives CASSFGGSDTGELFF.

The chain joins TRBV2 to TRBJ2-7; 8 bases agree with TRBD1. Germline assignment: CDR1 SNHLY and CDR2 FYNNEI. This CDR3 has 14 residues. V dropped 2 bases and J dropped 6; count of bases not matched to a gene: 6. CDR3 nucleotide sequence: TGTGCCAGCAGTGAACCCCAGGGGGCTGGCGAGCAGTACTTC. Translation gives CASSEPQGAGEQYF. The full variable domain, completed using reference TRBV2 and TRBJ2-7, is EPEVTQTPSHQVTQMGQEVILRCVPISNHLYFYWYRQILGQKVEFLVSFYNNEISEKSEIFDDQFSVERPDGSNFTLKIRSTKLEDSAMYFCASSEPQGAGEQYFGPGTRLTVT.

The chain is built from TRBV28 and TRBJ2-1; D might be TRBD1 (6 bases). Trimming took 1 base from V and 4 from J, leaving 11 bases between them. Germline CDR1 and CDR2: MDHEN and SYDVKM. The CDR3 covers 15 residues. For the CDR3, the DNA is TGTGCCAGCAGTTTATACGGACAGAAATACAATGAGCAGTTCTTC. Translation: CASSLYGQKYNEQFF.

This clonotype turned up a few times. The chain joins TRBV20-1 to TRBJ2-5; D is unresolved. The germline V gene encodes CDR1 DFQATT and CDR2 SNEGSKA (reference sequence). The length of the CDR3 is 12 residues. Trimming took off 0 bases at V and 7 bases at J, with 9 bases between the two ends. Here the CDR3 reads CSAREQKGTQYF. CDR3 in DNA: TGCAGTGCTAGAGAGCAAAAGGGGACCCAGTACTTC.

This clonotype has just a few counts. The chain uses TRBV20-1 and TRBJ2-1; weak D call: TRBD1 (7 bases). The V and J ends lost 6 bases and 10 bases respectively, with 34 bases between them. The CDR3 loop spans 18 amino acids. Per the germline V gene, CDR1 is DFQATT and CDR2 is SNEGSKA (reference sequence). This chain's CDR3 is CSAGNRGRSGYRSAEQFF. As DNA, the CDR3 is TGCAGTGCAGGCAACAGGGGTAGAAGCGGGTACCGTTCCGCCGAGCAGTTCTTC.

The V call is TRBV5-1, the J call TRBJ2-3; D tentatively reads TRBD1 or TRBD2 (6 bases each). Germline V gene data show CDR1 as SGHRS and CDR2 as YFSETQ. This CDR3 spans 17 amino acids. Trimming shortened V by 0 bases and J by 5 bases, and 19 bases separated the two germline ends. The CDR3 region is CASSLGRGGHGGDTQYF. The CDR3 DNA sequence: TGCGCCAGCAGCTTGGGCAGGGGCGGCCACGGGGGAGATACGCAGTATTTT.

V usage is TRBV5-1 and J usage is TRBJ2-7; D might be TRBD1 or TRBD2, each matching 5 bases. Germline CDR1 SGHRS, CDR2 YFSETQ. V dropped 4 bases and J dropped 4 bases, with 18 bases sitting between them. The CDR3 runs to 15 residues. The CDR3 DNA follows: TGCGCCAGCAGCCCCGAATTTGGGGGTCCTTACGAGCAGTACTTC. This encodes CASSPEFGGPYEQYF.

The chain links TRBV20-1 to TRBJ1-5, with D possibly being TRBD1 (5 bases). The germline V gene has CDR1 DFQATT and CDR2 SNEGSKA (reference sequence). This CDR3 contains 12 residues. Trimming stripped 6 bases from V and 5 bases from J, with 11 bases between. This chain's CDR3 is CSAGTLDQPQHF. DNA of the CDR3: TGCAGTGCCGGGACTCTAGATCAGCCCCAGCATTTT.

Ten or more counts support this clonotype. The rearrangement joins TRBV7-2 to TRBJ2-1; no firm D call. The V end was cut by 5 bases, the J end by 5 bases, with 16 bases between. CDR3 size: 15 residues. Germline-derived CDR1 and CDR2 are SGHTA and FQGNSA. CDR3 amino acids: CASSPFDTTDNEQFF. In DNA, the CDR3 is TGTGCCAGCAGCCCTTTCGATACTACGGACAATGAGCAGTTCTTC.

The rearrangement uses TRBV9 and TRBJ2-2; 13 bases are shared with TRBD2. This CDR3 region has 16 residues. From germline, CDR1 is SGDLS and CDR2 YYNGEE. The trim removed 4 bases at V and 6 bases at J, leaving 6 bases unmatched. CDR3 loop: CASSTWTSGGAGELFF. The DNA of the CDR3 is TGTGCCAGCAGCACTTGGACTAGCGGGGGTGCCGGGGAGCTGTTTTTT.

This clonotype occurred a few times. The chain links TRBV5-1 to TRBJ2-2; TRBD1 is a possible D gene (5 bases). Germline V gene sequence: CDR1 SGHRS, CDR2 YFSETQ. The CDR3 sequence is 14 residues long. The germline V and J ends were trimmed by 4 bases and 2 bases, with 9 bases remaining between them. In DNA, the CDR3 is TGCGCCAGCAGCGACAGTAGTAACACCGGGGAGCTGTTTTTT. Translation: CASSDSSNTGELFF.

This clonotype occurred a few times. This CDR3 reads CASSELGASGMSSYEQYF. The CDR3 DNA reads TGTGCCAGCAGTGAATTAGGAGCTAGCGGGATGAGCTCCTACGAGCAGTACTTC. The chain joins TRBV2 to TRBJ2-7, with 9 bases fitting TRBD2. This CDR3 comprises 18 residues. The germline V gene has CDR1 SNHLY and CDR2 FYNNEI. J lost 0 bases, V lost 2 bases, and 11 bases had no gene match.

The rearrangement uses TRBV6-5 and TRBJ2-7; 9 nucleotides agree with TRBD1. Per the germline V gene, CDR1 is MNHEY and CDR2 is SVGAGI. Trimming at V came to 4 bases and at J to 1 base, leaving 5 bases not matched to a gene. This CDR3 region has 15 residues. The CDR3 nucleotides read TGTGCCAGCAGTTTCGACAGGGGGGTTTCCTACGAGCAGTACTTC. It yields the protein CASSFDRGVSYEQYF.

This clonotype has just a few counts. The chain has TRBV27 and TRBJ2-1; 9 nucleotides match TRBD2. Trimming cost V 7 bases and J 6 bases; bases outside gene matches: 10. CDR3 size: 15 residues. Germline V gives CDR1 MNHEY, CDR2 SMNVEV (reference sequence). As DNA, the CDR3 is TGTGCCAGCAAACGGGGGCGGGGGGGCCCCAATGAGCAGTTCTTC. Protein sequence: CASKRGRGGPNEQFF.

The chain combines TRBV19 with TRBJ1-1; D gene unclear. CDR3 size: 13 residues. CDR1 and CDR2 (germline): LNHDA, SQIVND (reference sequence). V lost 5 bases, J lost 5 bases, and 12 bases lay in between. The CDR3 nucleotides are TGTGCCAGTAGTGTCAGTCCGGGGACTGAAGCTTTCTTT. It translates to CASSVSPGTEAFF.